The T cell receptor beta chain under discussion was sequenced for a study of CD8+ T cells in alopecia areata. Study at large: At a dose of 5 to 10 mg twice daily, oral tofacitinib was given to treated patients. General study points: Scalp samples also contribute reads from the resident alphabeta T cells found in normal skin.

cDNA reverse transcribed from extracted RNA served as the sequencing template. The protocol was immunoSEQ multiplex PCR, while the TCRdb copy is restricted to in-frame clones and leaves out a portion. This table has approximately 6,900 clones, about two thirds appearing once. This clone showed up just once. Its antigen is not identified. Germline V gives CDR1 SGHTA, CDR2 FQGNSA. With 4 bases clipped from V and 7 bases from J, the junction kept 5 bases outside the gene matches. The CDR3 totals 15 residues. Sample treatment: oral pan-JAK inhibitor, 5-10 mg twice daily. It was from alopecia areata patients that lesional scalp punch biopsies and peripheral blood were collected.

The chain is built from TRBV7-2 and TRBJ1-6; TRBD1 agrees at 9 bases. Material: skin, obtained at week 4, from a patient treated with tofacitinib. This TCR was sampled from a human donor with alopecia areata. CDR3 protein: CASSWDRVINSPLHF. CDR3 coding DNA: TGTGCCAGCAGCTGGGACAGGGTAATAAATTCACCCCTCCACTTT.